These T cell receptor beta chains were read from a single sample in a study of cytomegalovirus exposure and HLA in healthy donors. Generated by immunoSEQ multiplex PCR, the TCRdb table keeps only in-frame clones and is missing some. The sample contains 76,000 or so clones, roughly 73% of which appear only once. Sequencing used PBMCs. The receptors originated from a woman in her thirties or forties in good health and CMV-seropositive. CDR3s include the opening cysteine and the closing phenylalanine or tryptophan. D genes are given only for firm matches. The size of a clone is reported for some rows only, either as once, few or many, or as a class for expanded clones.

d_call cdr3_length j_call v_call clone_size cdr3_aa cdr3_nt
TRBD2 15 TRBJ2-3 TRBV6-1 . CASSEGLAGTDTQYF TGTGCCAGCAGTGAGGGACTAGCGGGAACGGATACGCAGTATTTT
TRBD2 15 TRBJ2-5 TRBV5-4 . CASSQTSGAQETQYF TGTGCCAGCAGCCAGACTAGCGGGGCTCAAGAGACCCAGTACTTC
. 14 TRBJ1-1 TRBV12-5 . CASGLSGAGTEAFF TGTGCTAGTGGTTTGTCTGGGGCAGGCACTGAAGCTTTCTTT
. 12 TRBJ2-5 TRBV5-4 . CASSLGAVGQYF TGTGCCAGCAGCTTGGGGGCAGTGGGCCAGTACTTC
. 14 TRBJ1-1 TRBV19 . CASPAGEGLTEAFF TGTGCCAGTCCAGCAGGGGAAGGTCTCACTGAAGCTTTCTTT
TRBD1 14 TRBJ2-7 TRBV5-1 . CASSWGQGAREQYF TGCGCCAGCAGCTGGGGACAGGGTGCTAGGGAGCAGTACTTC
. 14 TRBJ2-7 TRBV30 . CAWSVLTSTYEQYF TGTGCCTGGAGTGTACTAACATCTACCTACGAGCAGTACTTC
TRBD2 14 TRBJ2-1 TRBV6-4 . CASSTSGGANEQFF TGTGCCAGCAGTACTAGCGGGGGGGCCAATGAGCAGTTCTTC
. 13 TRBJ2-5 TRBV5-1 . CASQDTSWETQYF TGCGCCAGCCAGGACACCAGTTGGGAGACCCAGTACTTC
. 15 TRBJ1-1 TRBV28 . CASGRGGREDTEAFF TGTGCCAGCGGGCGGGGGGGACGGGAGGACACTGAAGCTTTCTTT
. 13 TRBJ1-1 TRBV14 . CASSQDPGDEAFF TGTGCCAGCAGCCAAGATCCGGGAGATGAAGCTTTCTTT
TRBD1 12 TRBJ1-6 TRBV30 . CAGGQSNSPLHF TGTGCCGGGGGACAGTCTAATTCACCCCTCCACTTT
. 15 TRBJ1-6 TRBV5-6 . CASSLDSYYNSPLHF TGTGCCAGCAGCTTGGACAGTTATTATAATTCACCCCTCCACTTT
. 14 TRBJ1-6 TRBV27 . CASSYWQDNSPLHF TGTGCCAGCAGTTATTGGCAGGATAATTCACCCCTCCACTTT
. 17 TRBJ2-1 TRBV7-6 . CASSLDKLGGAYNEQFF TGTGCCAGCAGCTTGGACAAGCTGGGGGGAGCGTACAATGAGCAGTTCTTC
TRBD2 18 TRBJ2-5 TRBV5-1 . CASSIGLAGAVDGETQYF TGCGCCAGCAGCATCGGACTAGCGGGAGCGGTTGATGGAGAGACCCAGTACTTC
TRBD1 16 TRBJ2-5 TRBV19 . CASSIEGGLRGETQYF TGTGCCAGTAGTATAGAAGGGGGCCTCCGTGGAGAGACCCAGTACTTC
TRBD1 15 TRBJ1-2 TRBV5-1 . CASSLGTGGNYGYTF TGCGCCAGCAGCCTGGGGACAGGGGGCAACTATGGCTACACCTTC
TRBD1 15 TRBJ1-2 TRBV28 . CASSSHTGGGYGYTF TGTGCCAGCAGTTCCCATACAGGGGGCGGCTATGGCTACACCTTC
. 15 TRBJ1-1 TRBV5-4 . CASSLRAGPNTEAFF TGTGCCAGCAGCTTGCGGGCAGGGCCGAACACTGAAGCTTTCTTT
TRBD1 15 TRBJ2-7 TRBV6-5 . CASSYGGTGGTEQYF TGTGCCAGCAGTTACGGTGGGACAGGGGGCACCGAGCAGTACTTC
TRBD2 15 TRBJ2-1 TRBV11-2 . CASTRTSGWGAEQFF TGTGCCAGCACGCGGACTAGCGGGTGGGGTGCTGAGCAGTTCTTC
. 13 TRBJ1-1 TRBV6-1 few CANSNTGVAEAFF TGTGCCAACTCAAACACAGGCGTAGCTGAAGCTTTCTTT
. 14 TRBJ1-2 TRBV7-2 . CASSLNPGTYGYTF TGTGCCAGCAGCTTAAATCCAGGAACCTATGGCTACACCTTC
. 15 TRBJ1-2 TRBV4-1 once CASSQDRGAPSGYTF TGCGCCAGCAGCCAAGATAGGGGTGCCCCTTCTGGCTACACCTTC
TRBD2 19 TRBJ2-3 TRBV5-6 . CASKISGGPRPTSTDTQYF TGTGCCAGCAAGATTAGCGGGGGGCCCCGCCCTACTAGCACAGATACGCAGTATTTT
TRBD2 18 TRBJ2-1 TRBV15 few CATSRDPREGSSYNEQFF TGTGCCACCAGCAGAGATCCCCGGGAGGGAAGCTCCTACAATGAGCAGTTCTTC
TRBD2 15 TRBJ2-5 TRBV6-1 . CASGRSGGRGETQYF TGTGCCAGCGGCAGAAGCGGGGGGAGGGGCGAGACCCAGTACTTC
. 15 TRBJ1-3 TRBV21-1 . CASSADHRAGNTIYF TGTGCCAGCAGCGCAGACCACAGGGCTGGAAACACCATATATTTT
. 15 TRBJ2-2 TRBV7-2 once CASSLPLPRTGELFF TGTGCCAGCAGCTTACCCCTACCGCGCACCGGGGAGCTGTTTTTT
. 14 TRBJ2-1 TRBV4-3 . CASSQRGFFYEQFF TGCGCCAGCAGCCAACGGGGGTTTTTTTATGAGCAGTTCTTC
. 13 TRBJ1-1 TRBV6-1 . CASRGALNTEAFF TGTGCCAGCCGGGGGGCCTTGAACACTGAAGCTTTCTTT
. 13 TRBJ1-1 TRBV6-5 . CASKTDSNTEAFF TGTGCCAGCAAAACCGACTCTAACACTGAAGCTTTCTTT
TRBD1 13 TRBJ1-2 TRBV12-5 . CASGLGQGNGYTF TGTGCTAGTGGTTTGGGACAGGGGAATGGCTACACCTTC
TRBD1 15 TRBJ1-1 TRBV6-5 . CASRQQGAMNTEAFF TGTGCCAGCAGGCAACAGGGGGCGATGAACACTGAAGCTTTCTTT
TRBD2 15 TRBJ2-7 TRBV4-3 . CASSQYTSGTYEQYF TGCGCCAGCAGCCAATATACTAGCGGGACCTACGAGCAGTACTTC
. 15 TRBJ2-5 TRBV2 . CASSAEKTAQETQYF TGTGCCAGCAGCGCCGAAAAGACAGCACAAGAGACCCAGTACTTC
. 16 TRBJ2-1 TRBV7-9 . CASSRLTVTLYNEQFF TGTGCCAGCAGCAGATTAACAGTGACCTTATACAATGAGCAGTTCTTC
. 13 TRBJ2-7 TRBV9 . CASSGGTTYEQYF TGTGCCAGCAGCGGGGGGACAACTTACGAGCAGTACTTC
. 18 TRBJ1-5 TRBV4-1 . CASSQDGGQTWGNQPQHF TGCGCCAGCAGCCAAGATGGAGGACAGACTTGGGGCAATCAGCCCCAGCATTTT
TRBD2 15 TRBJ2-3 TRBV28 few CASRLAGPGTDTQYF TGTGCCAGCAGATTAGCGGGGCCGGGCACAGATACGCAGTATTTT
TRBD1 15 TRBJ1-5 TRBV7-2 few CASSLVRGLNQPQHF TGTGCCAGCAGCTTAGTTAGGGGGCTTAATCAGCCCCAGCATTTT
TRBD1 14 TRBJ1-5 TRBV7-2 few CASSQGVSGQPQHF TGTGCCAGCAGCCAGGGGGTATCAGGGCAGCCCCAGCATTTT
TRBD2 16 TRBJ2-7 TRBV25-1 . CASSDFGTSGSYEQYF TGTGCCAGCAGTGATTTTGGGACTAGCGGTTCCTACGAGCAGTACTTC
TRBD2 15 TRBJ2-3 TRBV5-4 . CASSSKLAGTDTQYF TGTGCCAGCAGCTCGAAACTAGCGGGCACAGATACGCAGTATTTT
TRBD1 13 TRBJ2-7 TRBV6-6 . CASSSDRSYEQYF TGTGCCAGCAGTTCGGACAGGTCCTACGAGCAGTACTTC